One sample yielded the 22 T cell receptor beta chains listed below, sequenced in a study of control samples from healthy donors and cancer patients. The protocol was immunoSEQ multiplex PCR, while the TCRdb copy is restricted to in-frame clones and leaves out a portion. This sample has under 110,000 clones, with roughly 90% found just once. Sequencing was carried out using blood. The source of these receptors is a man in his thirties or forties in good health.

J is TRBJ2-2 and V is TRBV27; perhaps TRBD2 as D (6 bases). Deletions cut 8 bases from V and 6 bases from J, with 13 bases between. Germline V lookup: CDR1 MNHEY, CDR2 SMNVEV (reference sequence). The CDR3 has 13 amino acids. CDR3 sequence (DNA): TGTGCCAGCTGGAGGCGGGATGCCGGGGAGCTGTTTTTT. Residues: CASWRRDAGELFF.

The rearrangement uses TRBV25-1 and TRBJ1-1, with D perhaps matching TRBD1 (6 bases). The V end lost 6 bases, the J end lost 0 bases, and 11 bases lay between the germline ends. The CDR3 contains 14 residues. CDR1 MGHDK and CDR2 SYGVNS come from the germline V gene. CDR3 in amino acids: CASRTGSMNTEAFF. CDR3 DNA: TGTGCCAGCAGAACAGGGTCGATGAACACTGAAGCTTTCTTT.

CDR3 sequence (DNA): TGCGTCGAGACAGGGGAAAGATTGGACGAGCAGTACGTC. This gives the protein CVETGERLDEQYV. This rearrangement joins TRBV29-1 to TRBJ2-7, with 8 bases lining up with TRBD1. CDR3 length: 13 residues. Germline V gene data show CDR1 as SQVTM and CDR2 as ANQGSEA.

The gene calls are TRBV5-1 and TRBJ2-5, with 7 bases matching TRBD1. Germline loops: CDR1 SGHRS, CDR2 YFSETQ. The CDR3 runs 15 residues. J gave up 1 base and V 3 bases, and 6 bases lay outside the gene matches. The CDR3 sequence: CASSSEGQPQETQYF. CDR3 DNA: TGCGCCAGCAGCTCAGAGGGACAGCCCCAAGAGACCCAGTACTTC.

This chain links TRBV25-1 with TRBJ2-7; D is perhaps TRBD1 or TRBD2 (5 bases each). The CDR3 loop spans 15 amino acids. Trimming pared 4 bases from V and 2 bases from J, leaving 15 bases between. Per the germline V gene, CDR1 is MGHDK and CDR2 is SYGVNS. The CDR3 loop reads CASSGGTWMAYEQYF. The CDR3 bases are TGTGCCAGCAGTGGGGGGACGTGGATGGCCTACGAGCAGTACTTC.

The genes are TRBV6-4 and TRBJ2-1; 9 nucleotides agree with TRBD2. The CDR3 has 15 amino acids. The ends lost 1 base at V and 5 bases at J; junction bases unmatched: 3. The germline V gene has CDR1 MRHNA and CDR2 SNTAGT. CDR3 amino acids: CASSDLSGGHNEQFF. The CDR3 DNA sequence: TGTGCCAGCAGTGACTTAAGCGGGGGGCACAATGAGCAGTTCTTC.

The chain combines TRBV11-2 with TRBJ1-1; D is unresolved. V was clipped by 0 bases and J by 10 bases, with 12 bases between them. Germline V lookup: CDR1 SGHAT, CDR2 FQNNGV. This CDR3 has 13 amino acids. Written as DNA, the CDR3 is TGTGCCAGCAGCTTAGAAGGGCGAGGGATAGCTTTCTTT. Protein product: CASSLEGRGIAFF.

V usage is TRBV15 and J usage is TRBJ2-7; TRBD2 agrees at 14 bases. The ends lost 8 bases at V and 4 bases at J; junction bases unmatched: 7. The germline V gene encodes CDR1 LNHNV and CDR2 YYDKDF (reference sequence). This CDR3 has 15 residues. CDR3: CATPKTSGREYEQYF. The CDR3 DNA reads TGTGCCACCCCCAAGACTAGCGGGAGGGAGTACGAGCAGTACTTC.

J is TRBJ1-5 and V is TRBV7-2; D is unclear. The CDR3 is 13 residues long. Per the germline V gene, CDR1 is SGHTA and CDR2 is FQGNSA. Deletions cut 3 bases from V and 8 bases from J, with 11 bases between. CDR3 protein: CASSLVTLEPQHF. CDR3 nucleotides: TGTGCCAGCAGCTTGGTGACCTTGGAGCCCCAGCATTTT.

The rearrangement joins TRBV5-6 to TRBJ1-4; D unresolved. The V gene lost 1 base and the J gene lost 8 bases, with 9 bases spanning the gap. Germline CDR1 and CDR2: SGHDT and YYEEEE. The CDR3 spans 13 residues. In DNA form, the CDR3 reads TGTGCCAGCAGCTTGAGGGAGAACGAAAAACTGTTTTTT. This translates into CASSLRENEKLFF.

The DNA of the CDR3 is TGTGCCAGCAGTTCCGGACTGTTGAATGAGCAGTTCTTC. As protein: CASSSGLLNEQFF. V usage is TRBV6-2 or TRBV6-3 and J usage is TRBJ2-1; TRBD2 is a possible D gene (5 bases). In germline, CDR1 is MNHEY, CDR2 SVGEGT. The CDR3 extends over 13 amino acids. Trimming left V 4 bases short and J 7 bases short, with 11 bases between.

The V and J genes are TRBV6-6 and TRBJ2-1; D gene ambiguous. Germline V gene lookup returns CDR1 MNHNY and CDR2 SVGAGI (reference sequence). The CDR3 spans 14 residues. Trimming removed 10 bases from V and 4 bases from J, with 17 bases in between. The CDR3 nucleotides read TGTGCCACCGGAGATGGCGGAGAGTACAATGAGCAGTTCTTC. Protein sequence: CATGDGGEYNEQFF.

This chain joins TRBV6-5 and TRBJ2-3, with a possible D match to TRBD1 (6 bases). The germline gives CDR1 MNHEY, CDR2 SVGAGI. The CDR3 is 15 residues long. The V end lost 4 bases, the J end lost 2 bases, and 13 bases lay between the germline ends. The CDR3 DNA sequence: TGTGCCAGCAGTTTATGGGGGCAGATCACAGATACGCAGTATTTT. This encodes CASSLWGQITDTQYF.

The rearrangement joins TRBV6-1 to TRBJ1-6; the D gene is possibly TRBD1 (5 bases). V was cut by 1 base and J by 10 bases, with 11 bases left in between. Germline lookup yields CDR1 MNHNS and CDR2 SASEGT. The CDR3 sequence is 14 residues long. CDR3 loop: CASSEVGRGSPLHF. The CDR3, as DNA: TGTGCCAGCAGTGAAGTTGGAAGGGGATCACCCCTCCACTTT.

The chain combines TRBV4-3 with TRBJ2-7; TRBD1 matches 9 bases. V was clipped by 4 bases and J by 2 bases; unmatched bases: 6. This CDR3 has 15 residues. The germline CDR1 and CDR2 sequences are LGHNA and YSLEER. In DNA, the CDR3 is TGCGCCAGCAGCCGAGCGGACAGGGGAGCCTACGAGCAGTACTTC. It translates to CASSRADRGAYEQYF.

The chain uses TRBV5-1 and TRBJ1-1, with 7 bases that match TRBD1. The germline V gene encodes CDR1 SGHRS and CDR2 YFSETQ. The length of the CDR3 is 16 residues. Trimming took 0 bases from V and 4 from J; bases not matched to a gene: 9. CDR3 sequence (DNA): TGCGCCAGCAGCTTGGGACAGGGTAGTAGAATCACTGAAGCTTTCTTT. Its translation is CASSLGQGSRITEAFF.

V is TRBV5-1 and J is TRBJ1-1; no clear D. Germline values: CDR1 SGHRS, CDR2 YFSETQ. This CDR3 comprises 13 residues. The V end was cut by 5 bases, the J end by 2 bases, with 10 bases between. CDR3 nucleotide sequence: TGCGCCAGCAGAGTCGGATTCAACACTGAAGCTTTCTTT. Protein product: CASRVGFNTEAFF.

The chain has TRBV7-9 and TRBJ1-1; D call uncertain. Germline CDR1 is SEHNR and CDR2 is FQNEAQ (reference sequence). The CDR3 covers 13 residues. V lost 2 bases and J 2 bases, leaving 6 bases between the germline ends. DNA for the CDR3: TGTGCCAGCAGCTTACTCACCAACACTGAAGCTTTCTTT. Amino acid sequence: CASSLLTNTEAFF.

This chain links TRBV30 with TRBJ1-6, with 9 positions matching TRBD1. Unmatched junction bases numbered 3, after V lost 1 base and J lost 8 bases. The CDR3 is 14 amino acids. Germline values: CDR1 GTSNPN, CDR2 SVGIG (reference sequence). CDR3 coding DNA: TGTGCCTGGAGTGGGACAGGGGTATATTCACCCCTCCACTTT. The encoded protein is CAWSGTGVYSPLHF. The full variable domain, with the rest looked up from reference TRBV30 and TRBJ1-6, is SQTIHQWPATLVQPVGSPLSLECTVEGTSNPNLYWYRQAAGRGLQLLFYSVGIGQISSEVPQNLSASRPQDRQFILSSKKLLLSDSGFYLCAWSGTGVYSPLHFGNGTRLTVT.

This rearrangement joins TRBV28 to TRBJ2-3; D unresolved. Germline loops: CDR1 MDHEN, CDR2 SYDVKM. The CDR3 is 13 amino acids. Trimming removed 4 bases from V and 4 bases from J, with 9 bases in between. CDR3 bases: TGTGCCAGCAGTTGGGTAGGGCCAGATACGCAGTATTTT. This translates into CASSWVGPDTQYF.

The chain uses TRBV7-8 and TRBJ2-3, with 8 positions matching TRBD2. The germline V gene has CDR1 SGHVS and CDR2 FQNEAQ. The CDR3 contains 17 residues. After removal of 1 base from V and 2 bases from J, the junction contained 8 bases not matched to a gene. This CDR3 reads CASSLVREGITTDTQYF. For the CDR3, the DNA is TGTGCCAGCAGCTTAGTACGGGAGGGTATCACCACAGATACGCAGTATTTT.

The V gene is TRBV4-2, the J gene TRBJ1-1, with 9 bases fitting TRBD1. CDR3 length equals 15 residues. Losses at the gene ends were 4 bases for V and 5 bases for J; bases not matched to a gene: 8. Germline assignment: CDR1 LGHNA and CDR2 YNFKEQ. The CDR3 reads CASSRTTGGDTEAFF. CDR3 DNA sequence: TGTGCCAGCAGCCGCACTACAGGGGGCGATACTGAAGCTTTCTTT.